This passage covers 26 T cell receptor beta chains from one sample sequenced in a study of early T cells in non-severe SARS-CoV-2 infection. TCRdb independently ran MiXCR on the 5' RACE reads; one entry per CDR3 protein. Of 30,000 to 35,000 distinct CDR3 sequences in the sample, 5.5% to 8% were seen once. What was sequenced was whole blood. The receptors stem from an adult who was a healthcare worker with PCR-confirmed SARS-CoV-2 infection or an uninfected control (not recorded which).

This clonotype was detected many times. The chain recombines TRBV28 with TRBJ1-3; D not resolved. This CDR3 comprises 13 residues. Germline loops: CDR1 MDHEN, CDR2 SYDVKM. Trimming shortened V by 4 bases and J by 0 bases, and 4 bases separated the two germline ends. The CDR3 protein is CASSSISGNTIYF. As DNA, the CDR3 is TGTGCCAGCAGTTCAATCTCTGGAAACACCATATATTTT. The whole variable domain, filled in from reference TRBV28 and TRBJ1-3, reads DVKVTQSSRYLVKRTGEKVFLECVQDMDHENMFWYRQDPGLGLRLIYFSYDVKMKEKGDIPEGYSVSREKKERFSLILESASTNQTSMYLCASSSISGNTIYFGEGSWLTVV.

The genes are TRBV29-1 and TRBJ2-5; D possibly matches TRBD1 or TRBD2 (5 bases each). V was clipped by 6 bases and J by 5 bases, with 16 bases between them. Germline loops: CDR1 SQVTM, CDR2 ANQGSEA. The length of the CDR3 is 13 residues. CDR3 sequence reads: CSVLVGVLETQYF. The CDR3 nucleotides are TGCAGCGTCTTAGTGGGGGTCTTGGAGACCCAGTACTTC.

The chain uses TRBV12-3 or TRBV12-4 and TRBJ2-1; 8 bases fit TRBD2. V shed 5 bases and J 1 base; nucleotides not matched to a gene: 4. The CDR3 has 15 amino acids. The CDR3 bases are TGTGCCAGCAGTCGGGCGGGAGGTTCCTACAATGAGCAGTTCTTC. It codes for CASSRAGGSYNEQFF.

This clonotype was recorded many times. The chain links TRBV24-1 to TRBJ1-1; D is unclear. CDR1 and CDR2 (germline): KGHDR, SFDVKD. The CDR3 is 13 amino acids. Trimming left V 10 bases short and J 1 base short, with 12 bases between. CDR3: CATMGEENTEAFF. As DNA, the CDR3 is TGTGCCACGATGGGCGAGGAGAACACTGAAGCTTTCTTT.

This clonotype was recorded at least ten times. This sequence joins TRBV7-2 and TRBJ2-5; 8 positions agree with TRBD2. CDR3 length: 15 amino acids. The junction had 4 bases not matched to a gene; V was cut back by 1 base and J by 3 bases. The germline V gene has CDR1 SGHTA and CDR2 FQGNSA. CDR3 residues: CASSLVSGGKETQYF. The CDR3 DNA follows: TGTGCCAGCAGCTTAGTGTCGGGAGGGAAAGAGACCCAGTACTTC.

V and J are TRBV7-9 and TRBJ2-5; 7 positions agree with TRBD1. Germline loops: CDR1 SEHNR, CDR2 FQNEAQ (reference sequence). The V and J ends lost 5 bases and 4 bases, in that order; junction bases with no gene match: 7. The CDR3 totals 14 residues. CDR3 loop: CASSPTRTGETQYF. In DNA form, the CDR3 reads TGTGCCAGCAGCCCAACCCGGACAGGAGAGACCCAGTACTTC.

The sample holds a few counts of this clonotype. The V gene is TRBV20-1, the J gene TRBJ2-7; D gene ambiguous. V lost 3 bases and J 0 bases, leaving 12 bases between the germline ends. Germline assignment: CDR1 DFQATT and CDR2 SNEGSKA (reference sequence). The CDR3 covers 14 residues. The DNA for the CDR3 is TGCAGTGCTAGGGCAGCGACAAGCTCCTACGAGCAGTACTTC. Protein: CSARAATSSYEQYF.

The chain joins TRBV27 to TRBJ2-2; D is uncertain. The ends were cut back, 3 bases at V and 6 bases at J, with 2 bases in the middle. The CDR3 is 11 amino acids. The germline V gene encodes CDR1 MNHEY and CDR2 SMNVEV (reference sequence). CDR3 nucleotides: TGTGCCAGCAGTTTCGCCGGGGAGCTGTTTTTT. As protein: CASSFAGELFF.

The table lists this clonotype with many counts. The rearrangement links TRBV28 to TRBJ2-7; 8 nucleotides line up with TRBD1. J was trimmed by 3 bases and V by 2 bases; bases with no gene match: 9. The V gene's germline CDR1 is MDHEN and CDR2 SYDVKM. This CDR3 region has 16 residues. As DNA, the CDR3 is TGTGCCAGCAGTTTACAACTCGGACAGGGCGGCTACGAGCAGTACTTC. Its protein is CASSLQLGQGGYEQYF. Combining the CDR3 with reference TRBV28 and TRBJ2-7 gives the whole variable domain DVKVTQSSRYLVKRTGEKVFLECVQDMDHENMFWYRQDPGLGLRLIYFSYDVKMKEKGDIPEGYSVSREKKERFSLILESASTNQTSMYLCASSLQLGQGGYEQYFGPGTRLTVT.

This clonotype was detected ten times or more. This chain connects TRBV20-1 to TRBJ2-4, with D possibly TRBD2 on 5 matching bases. CDR1 DFQATT and CDR2 SNEGSKA come from the germline V gene (reference sequence). The CDR3 is made up of 13 amino acids. Between the trimmed V and J ends, which lost 6 bases and 0 bases, there was a span of 9 bases. CDR3 DNA: TGCAGTGCCGTCGGACTAGCCAAAAACATTCAGTACTTC. It specifies CSAVGLAKNIQYF.

This clonotype was found many times. This chain links TRBV18 with TRBJ1-3; no clear D. The CDR3 is made up of 13 amino acids. CDR1 KGHSH and CDR2 LQKENI come from the germline V gene. The ends were cut back, 5 bases at V and 4 bases at J, with 9 bases in the middle. CDR3 sequence reads: CASSSALGNTIYF. The CDR3 DNA is TGTGCCAGCTCATCCGCTCTGGGAAACACCATATATTTT.

This clonotype was counted many times. The chain links TRBV6-5 to TRBJ1-5, with a possible D match to TRBD1 (5 bases). CDR1 and CDR2 (germline): MNHEY, SVGAGI. V lost 0 bases and J 11 bases, leaving 11 bases between the germline ends. The CDR3 is 13 amino acids. The CDR3 DNA is TGTGCCAGCAGTTACTCGAGGGGTGAGGCCCAGCATTTT. Residues: CASSYSRGEAQHF.

There are a few counts of this clonotype. The rearrangement links TRBV7-8 to TRBJ2-4; the D gene is possibly TRBD1 (6 bases). CDR3 size: 14 residues. Trimming stripped 8 bases from V and 3 bases from J, with 14 bases between. The germline CDR1 and CDR2 sequences are SGHVS and FQNEAQ. CDR3 DNA sequence: TGTGCCAGCGGCTCCTACAGGGACAAAAACATTCAGTACTTC. Its protein product is CASGSYRDKNIQYF.

This clonotype was seen repeatedly, ten times or more. The V gene is TRBV11-1, the J gene TRBJ2-1, with no clear D. Germline CDR1 reads SGHAT; CDR2 reads FQDESV (reference sequence). The CDR3 extends over 17 amino acids. The V gene lost 4 bases and the J gene lost 0 bases, with 16 bases spanning the gap. CDR3 loop: CASSSFLPSSSYNEQFF. The CDR3 DNA sequence: TGTGCCAGCAGCTCCTTCTTACCCTCGAGCTCCTACAATGAGCAGTTCTTC.

This clonotype was seen ten or more times. V and J are TRBV7-2 and TRBJ2-7; D may match TRBD1 or TRBD2 (6 bases each). Germline V lookup: CDR1 SGHTA, CDR2 FQGNSA. This CDR3 is built from 14 residues. The germline V and J ends were trimmed by 5 bases and 4 bases, with 15 bases remaining between them. The CDR3 DNA follows: TGTGCCAGCAGCCCCGAGGGGGGACCATACGAGCAGTACTTC. It encodes CASSPEGGPYEQYF.

There are many counts of this clonotype. The chain joins TRBV19 to TRBJ2-6, with D possibly matching TRBD2 (5 bases). With 5 bases removed from V and 2 bases from J, the gap between germline ends came to 10 bases. The CDR3 has 15 amino acids. CDR1 and CDR2 from the germline V gene are LNHDA and SQIVND (reference sequence). The DNA of the CDR3 is TGTGCCAGTAGTCCCTCCGGGACTGGGGCCAACGTCCTGACTTTC. Protein product: CASSPSGTGANVLTF.

At least ten counts were recorded for this clonotype. This chain connects TRBV2 to TRBJ2-3, with no clear D. The V and J ends lost 4 bases and 2 bases respectively, with 10 bases between them. The CDR3 runs 14 residues. Germline V gene sequence: CDR1 SNHLY, CDR2 FYNNEI. Written as DNA, the CDR3 is TGTGCCAGCAGTGGTGTGATAGCCACAGATACGCAGTATTTT. Its protein is CASSGVIATDTQYF.

Ten or more counts support this clonotype. The rearrangement joins TRBV5-4 to TRBJ2-5, with D hard to call. The CDR3 has 14 residues. Germline V lookup: CDR1 SGHNT, CDR2 YYREEE (reference sequence). The V gene lost 0 bases and the J gene lost 5 bases, with 11 bases spanning the gap. The CDR3 spells CASSLVASRETQYF. In DNA form, the CDR3 reads TGTGCCAGCAGCTTGGTTGCTTCCCGGGAGACCCAGTACTTC.

This clonotype showed up many times. This rearrangement joins TRBV10-3 to TRBJ1-2, with unresolved D. Deletions cut 0 bases from V and 7 bases from J, with 12 bases between. This CDR3 has 14 amino acids. Germline assignment: CDR1 ENHRY and CDR2 SYGVKD. Here the CDR3 reads CAISESWGGPGYTF. Written as DNA, the CDR3 is TGTGCCATCAGTGAGTCCTGGGGAGGGCCTGGCTACACCTTC.

This clonotype was counted a few times. This chain connects TRBV12-3 or TRBV12-4 to TRBJ2-1, with D perhaps TRBD1 or TRBD2 (7 bases each). The CDR3 is made up of 15 amino acids. V lost 5 bases, J lost 1 base, and 12 bases lay in between. CDR3 sequence: CASSKQGGSYNEQFF. DNA for the CDR3: TGTGCCAGCAGTAAGCAGGGGGGGTCCTACAATGAGCAGTTCTTC.

This clonotype was observed a few times. This chain connects TRBV3-1 to TRBJ2-1, with D perhaps being TRBD1 or TRBD2 (5 bases each). The CDR3 runs 16 residues. The ends were cut back, 0 bases at V and 5 bases at J, with 14 bases in the middle. Looked up from germline, CDR1 is LGHDT and CDR2 is YNNKEL (reference sequence). CDR3 bases: TGTGCCAGCAGCCAAGATCTGGGGACGCGACACAATGAGCAGTTCTTC. Protein product: CASSQDLGTRHNEQFF.

Notes on this clonotype: Being one base from a much bigger clone, this may be a read error. This chain connects TRBV12-3 or TRBV12-4 to TRBJ1-1; no reliable D call. This CDR3 has 10 amino acids. The DNA for the CDR3 is TGTGTCAGCAGTTTCACTGAAGCTTTCTTT. Encoded protein: CVSSFTEAFF.

In this sample, this clonotype turned up many times. The V call is TRBV6-5, the J call TRBJ2-7; maybe TRBD2 (6 bases). This CDR3 region has 16 residues. Trimming stripped 0 bases from V and 3 bases from J, with 15 bases between. Germline V gene data show CDR1 as MNHEY and CDR2 as SVGAGI. The CDR3 here is CASSYSIVGGHYEQYF. In DNA form, the CDR3 reads TGTGCCAGCAGTTACTCGATCGTGGGAGGCCACTACGAGCAGTACTTC.

This clonotype was detected many times. The chain recombines TRBV9 with TRBJ1-1; D might be TRBD1 (6 bases). Between the trimmed V and J ends, which lost 3 bases and 1 base, there was a span of 10 bases. The CDR3 runs 14 residues. Germline V gene data show CDR1 as SGDLS and CDR2 as YYNGEE. The CDR3 spells CASSARQANTEAFF. The CDR3 nucleotides read TGTGCCAGCAGCGCACGACAGGCGAACACTGAAGCTTTCTTT.

This clonotype was found many times. The V and J genes are TRBV18 and TRBJ1-1; no clear D. This CDR3 region has 14 residues. Germline V CDR1 and CDR2: KGHSH, LQKENI. V gave up 6 bases and J gave up 0 bases, with 11 bases separating them. The CDR3: CASSRTNMNTEAFF. In nucleotides, the CDR3 is TGTGCCAGCTCGCGGACGAATATGAACACTGAAGCTTTCTTT.

This clonotype was seen at least ten times. V usage is TRBV27 and J usage is TRBJ2-7; 8 nucleotides line up with TRBD1. The junction had 3 bases not matched to a gene; V was cut back by 2 bases and J by 3 bases. The germline V gene encodes CDR1 MNHEY and CDR2 SMNVEV (reference sequence). This CDR3 region has 14 residues. CDR3 DNA sequence: TGTGCCAGCAGTTTAGGGACAGGAAACTACGAGCAGTACTTC. Encoded protein: CASSLGTGNYEQYF.